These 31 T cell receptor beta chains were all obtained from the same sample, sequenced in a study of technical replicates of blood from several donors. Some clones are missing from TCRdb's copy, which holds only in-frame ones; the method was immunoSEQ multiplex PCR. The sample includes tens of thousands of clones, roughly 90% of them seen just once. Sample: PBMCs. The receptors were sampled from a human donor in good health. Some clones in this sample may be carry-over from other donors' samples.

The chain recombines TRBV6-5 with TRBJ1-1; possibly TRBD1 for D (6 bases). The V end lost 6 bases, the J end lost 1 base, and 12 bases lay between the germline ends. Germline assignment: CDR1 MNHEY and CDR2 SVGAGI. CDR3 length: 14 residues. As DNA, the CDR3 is TGTGCCAGCAGGGACCGGGACAAGAACACTGAAGCTTTCTTT. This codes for CASRDRDKNTEAFF.

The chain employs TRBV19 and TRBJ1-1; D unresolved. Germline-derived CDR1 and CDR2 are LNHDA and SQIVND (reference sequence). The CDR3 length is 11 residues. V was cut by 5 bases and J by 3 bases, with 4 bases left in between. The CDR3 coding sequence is TGTGCCAGTAGTCGGGACACTGAAGCTTTCTTT. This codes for CASSRDTEAFF.

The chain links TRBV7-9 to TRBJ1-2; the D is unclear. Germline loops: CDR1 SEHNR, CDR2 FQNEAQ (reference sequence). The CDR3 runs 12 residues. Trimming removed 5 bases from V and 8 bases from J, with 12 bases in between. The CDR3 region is CASSTRGRGYTF. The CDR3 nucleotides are TGTGCCAGCAGCACACGCGGGCGCGGCTACACCTTC.

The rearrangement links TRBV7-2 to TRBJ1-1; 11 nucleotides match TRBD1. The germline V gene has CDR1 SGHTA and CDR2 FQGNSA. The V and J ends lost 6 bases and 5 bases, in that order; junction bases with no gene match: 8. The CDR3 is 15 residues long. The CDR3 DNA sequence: TGTGCCAGCAGATCCGAGGGACAGGGGGGGACTGAAGCTTTCTTT. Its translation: CASRSEGQGGTEAFF.

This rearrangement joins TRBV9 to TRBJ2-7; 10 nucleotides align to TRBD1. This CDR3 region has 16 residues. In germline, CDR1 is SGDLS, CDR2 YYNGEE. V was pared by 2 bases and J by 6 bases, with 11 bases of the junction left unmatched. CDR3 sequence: CASSVGTGAPLIEQYF. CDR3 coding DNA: TGTGCCAGCAGCGTCGGGACAGGGGCCCCCCTAATCGAGCAGTACTTC.

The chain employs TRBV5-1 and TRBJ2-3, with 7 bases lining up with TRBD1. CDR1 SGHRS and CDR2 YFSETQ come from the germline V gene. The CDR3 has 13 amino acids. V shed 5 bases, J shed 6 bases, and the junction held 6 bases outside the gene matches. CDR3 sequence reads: CASSLLTGDTQYF. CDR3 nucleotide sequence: TGCGCCAGCAGTTTATTGACAGGGGATACGCAGTATTTT.

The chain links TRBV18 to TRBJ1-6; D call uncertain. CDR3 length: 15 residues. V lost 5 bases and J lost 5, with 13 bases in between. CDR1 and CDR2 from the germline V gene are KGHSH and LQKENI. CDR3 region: CASSAGEGNNSPLHF. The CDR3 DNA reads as TGTGCCAGCTCAGCCGGGGAGGGAAATAATTCACCCCTCCACTTT.

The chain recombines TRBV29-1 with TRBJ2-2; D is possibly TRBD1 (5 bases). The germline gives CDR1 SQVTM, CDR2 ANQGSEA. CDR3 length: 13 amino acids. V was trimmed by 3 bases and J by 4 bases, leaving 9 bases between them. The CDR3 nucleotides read TGCAGCGTTGACCCCCAGGGCACCGGGGAGCTGTTTTTT. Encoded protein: CSVDPQGTGELFF.

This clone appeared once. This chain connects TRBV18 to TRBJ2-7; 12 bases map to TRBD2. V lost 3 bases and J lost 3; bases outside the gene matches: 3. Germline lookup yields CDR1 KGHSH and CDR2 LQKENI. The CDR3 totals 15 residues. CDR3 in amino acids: CASSPVTSGGYEQYF. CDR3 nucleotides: TGTGCCAGCTCACCGGTGACTAGCGGGGGCTACGAGCAGTACTTC.

The CDR3 coding sequence is TGTGCCATCAGTGATGGGTTTAGCGGGGGGGCAGAGTTCTTC. It is translated as CAISDGFSGGAEFF. V usage is TRBV10-3 and J usage is TRBJ2-1; TRBD2 aligns across 11 bases. The germline CDR1 and CDR2 sequences are ENHRY and SYGVKD. The CDR3 is 14 amino acids. Trimming at V came to 3 bases and at J to 14 bases, leaving 9 bases not matched to a gene.

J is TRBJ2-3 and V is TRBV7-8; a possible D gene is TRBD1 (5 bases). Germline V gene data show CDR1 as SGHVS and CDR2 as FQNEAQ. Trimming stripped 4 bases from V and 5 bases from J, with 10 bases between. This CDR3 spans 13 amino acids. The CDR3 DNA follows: TGTGCCAGCAGCTATACAGGAAGAGATACGCAGTATTTT. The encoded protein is CASSYTGRDTQYF.

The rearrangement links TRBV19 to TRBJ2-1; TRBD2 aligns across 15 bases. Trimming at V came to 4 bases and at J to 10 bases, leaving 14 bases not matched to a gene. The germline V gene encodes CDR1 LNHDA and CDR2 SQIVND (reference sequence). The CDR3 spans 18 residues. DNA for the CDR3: TGTGCCAGTAGTACCGCTGGGACTAGCGGGAGGTTTACTCTGGAGCAGTTCTTC. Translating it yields CASSTAGTSGRFTLEQFF.

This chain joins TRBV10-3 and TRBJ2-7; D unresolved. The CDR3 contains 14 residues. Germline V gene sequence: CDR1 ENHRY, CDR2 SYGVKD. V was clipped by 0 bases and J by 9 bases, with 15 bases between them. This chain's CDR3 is CAISESTRFTVQYF. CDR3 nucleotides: TGTGCCATCAGTGAGTCGACGAGGTTTACTGTGCAGTACTTC.

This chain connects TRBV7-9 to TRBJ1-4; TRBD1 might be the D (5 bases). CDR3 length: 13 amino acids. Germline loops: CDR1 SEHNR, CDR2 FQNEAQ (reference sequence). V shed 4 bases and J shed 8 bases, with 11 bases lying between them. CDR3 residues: CASSSDSLEKLFF. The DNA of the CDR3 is TGTGCCAGCAGCTCTGACAGCCTAGAAAAACTGTTTTTT.

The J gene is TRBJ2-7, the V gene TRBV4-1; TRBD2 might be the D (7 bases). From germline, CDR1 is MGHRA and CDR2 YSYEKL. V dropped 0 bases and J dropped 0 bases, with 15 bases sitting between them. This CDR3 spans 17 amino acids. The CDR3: CASSQEGRGLFSYEQYF. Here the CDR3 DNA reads TGCGCCAGCAGCCAAGAAGGGCGGGGGCTCTTCTCCTACGAGCAGTACTTC.

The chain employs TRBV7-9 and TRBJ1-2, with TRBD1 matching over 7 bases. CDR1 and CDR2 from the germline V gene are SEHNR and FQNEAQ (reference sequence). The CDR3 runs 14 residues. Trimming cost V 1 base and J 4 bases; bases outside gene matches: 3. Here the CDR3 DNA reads TGTGCCAGCAGCTTAGTAGGGGGCGGCTATGGCTACACCTTC. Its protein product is CASSLVGGGYGYTF.

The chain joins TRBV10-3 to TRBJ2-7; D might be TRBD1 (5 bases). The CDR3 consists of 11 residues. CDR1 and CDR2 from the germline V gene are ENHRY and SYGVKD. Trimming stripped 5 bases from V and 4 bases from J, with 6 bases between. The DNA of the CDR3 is TGTGCCATCAGTCAGGGTTACGAGCAGTACTTC. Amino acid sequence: CAISQGYEQYF.

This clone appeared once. CDR3 coding DNA: TGTGCCATCAGTGAGTCCCCAGGCTCGAGTTCACCCCTCCACTTT. Protein: CAISESPGSSSPLHF. This chain connects TRBV10-3 to TRBJ1-6; unclear D gene. Germline CDR1 is ENHRY and CDR2 is SYGVKD. CDR3 length: 15 residues. V gave up 0 bases and J gave up 9 bases, with 12 bases separating them.

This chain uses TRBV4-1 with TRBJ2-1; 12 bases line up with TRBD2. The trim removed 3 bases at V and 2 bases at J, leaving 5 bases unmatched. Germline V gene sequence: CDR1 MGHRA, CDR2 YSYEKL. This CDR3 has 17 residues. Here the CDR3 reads CASSQGGLAGTYNEQFF. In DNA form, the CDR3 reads TGCGCCAGCAGCCAGGGTGGACTAGCGGGGACCTACAATGAGCAGTTCTTC.

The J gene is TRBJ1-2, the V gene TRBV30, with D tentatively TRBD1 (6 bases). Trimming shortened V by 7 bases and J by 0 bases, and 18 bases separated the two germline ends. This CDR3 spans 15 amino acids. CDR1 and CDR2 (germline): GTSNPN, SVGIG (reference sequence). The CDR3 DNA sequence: TGTGCCTTACCCCCTACAGGGAGCCCTAACTATGGCTACACCTTC. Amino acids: CALPPTGSPNYGYTF.

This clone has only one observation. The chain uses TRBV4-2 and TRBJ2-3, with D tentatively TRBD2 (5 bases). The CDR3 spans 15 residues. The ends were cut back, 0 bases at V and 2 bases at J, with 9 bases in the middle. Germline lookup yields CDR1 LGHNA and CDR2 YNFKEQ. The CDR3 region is CASSQDRRPTDTQYF. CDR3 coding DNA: TGTGCCAGCAGCCAAGATCGGAGGCCCACAGATACGCAGTATTTT.

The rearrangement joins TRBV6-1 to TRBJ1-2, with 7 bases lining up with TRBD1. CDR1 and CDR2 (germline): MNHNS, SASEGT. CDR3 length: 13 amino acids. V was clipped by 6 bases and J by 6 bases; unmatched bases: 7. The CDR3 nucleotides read TGTGCCAGCAGAGAGACAGGGTTGGATGGCTACACCTTC. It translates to CASRETGLDGYTF.

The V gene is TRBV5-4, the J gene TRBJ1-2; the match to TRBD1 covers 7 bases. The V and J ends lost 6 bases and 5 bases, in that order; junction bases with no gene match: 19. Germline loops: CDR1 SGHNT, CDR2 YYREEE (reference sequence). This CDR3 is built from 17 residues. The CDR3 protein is CASTTPRGQGGDYGYTF. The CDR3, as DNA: TGTGCCAGCACAACACCTAGGGGGCAAGGGGGAGATTATGGCTACACCTTC.

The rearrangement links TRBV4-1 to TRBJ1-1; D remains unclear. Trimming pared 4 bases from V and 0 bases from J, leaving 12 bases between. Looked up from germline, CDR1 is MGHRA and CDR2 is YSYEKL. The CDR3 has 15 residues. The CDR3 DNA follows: TGCGCCAGCAGCCCCTCGAGTGCTTTGAACACTGAAGCTTTCTTT. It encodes CASSPSSALNTEAFF.

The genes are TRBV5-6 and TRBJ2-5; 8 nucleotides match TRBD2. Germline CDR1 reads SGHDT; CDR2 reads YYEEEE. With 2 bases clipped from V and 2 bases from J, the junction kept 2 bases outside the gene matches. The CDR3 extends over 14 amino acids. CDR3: CASSFTSGQETQYF. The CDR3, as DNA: TGTGCCAGCAGCTTTACTAGCGGTCAAGAGACCCAGTACTTC.

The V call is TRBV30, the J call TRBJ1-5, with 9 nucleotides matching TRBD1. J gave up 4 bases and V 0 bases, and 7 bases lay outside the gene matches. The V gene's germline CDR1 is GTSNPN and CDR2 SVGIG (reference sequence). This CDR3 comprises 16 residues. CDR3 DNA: TGTGCCTGGAGTGTAAAAGACAGGGGGGCTAATCAGCCCCAGCATTTT. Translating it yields CAWSVKDRGANQPQHF.

CDR3 nucleotides: TGTGCCATCAGTGAGGGACTAGCGGGGGCCTCGAGGGAGCTGTTTTTT. It codes for CAISEGLAGASRELFF. The rearrangement links TRBV10-3 to TRBJ2-2; 13 bases are a match to TRBD2. The V gene's germline CDR1 is ENHRY and CDR2 SYGVKD. The CDR3 sequence is 16 residues long. The junction had 6 bases not matched to a gene; V was cut back by 2 bases and J by 9 bases.

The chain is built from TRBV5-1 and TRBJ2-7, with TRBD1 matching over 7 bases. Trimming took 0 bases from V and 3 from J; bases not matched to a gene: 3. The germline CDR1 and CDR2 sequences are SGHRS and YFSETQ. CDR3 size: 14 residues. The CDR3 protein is CASSLGDSLYEQYF. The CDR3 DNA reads TGCGCCAGCAGCTTGGGGGACAGTCTCTACGAGCAGTACTTC.

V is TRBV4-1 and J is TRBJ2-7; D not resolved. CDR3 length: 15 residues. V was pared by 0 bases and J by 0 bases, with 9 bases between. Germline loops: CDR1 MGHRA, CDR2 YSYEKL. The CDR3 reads CASSQESQFSYEQYF. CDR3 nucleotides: TGCGCCAGCAGCCAAGAATCACAGTTCTCCTACGAGCAGTACTTC.

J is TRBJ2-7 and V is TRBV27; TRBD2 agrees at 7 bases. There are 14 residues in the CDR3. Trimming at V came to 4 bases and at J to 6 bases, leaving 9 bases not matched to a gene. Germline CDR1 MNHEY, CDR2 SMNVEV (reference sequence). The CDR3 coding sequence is TGTGCCAGCAGTTCGGGGCGGGAGACAGTCGAGCAGTACTTC. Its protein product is CASSSGRETVEQYF.

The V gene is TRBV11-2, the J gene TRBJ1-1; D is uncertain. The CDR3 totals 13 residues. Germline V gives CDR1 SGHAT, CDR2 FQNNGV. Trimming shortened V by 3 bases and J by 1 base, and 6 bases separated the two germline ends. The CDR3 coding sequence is TGTGCCAGCAGCTTCCAGCGGAACACTGAAGCTTTCTTT. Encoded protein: CASSFQRNTEAFF.